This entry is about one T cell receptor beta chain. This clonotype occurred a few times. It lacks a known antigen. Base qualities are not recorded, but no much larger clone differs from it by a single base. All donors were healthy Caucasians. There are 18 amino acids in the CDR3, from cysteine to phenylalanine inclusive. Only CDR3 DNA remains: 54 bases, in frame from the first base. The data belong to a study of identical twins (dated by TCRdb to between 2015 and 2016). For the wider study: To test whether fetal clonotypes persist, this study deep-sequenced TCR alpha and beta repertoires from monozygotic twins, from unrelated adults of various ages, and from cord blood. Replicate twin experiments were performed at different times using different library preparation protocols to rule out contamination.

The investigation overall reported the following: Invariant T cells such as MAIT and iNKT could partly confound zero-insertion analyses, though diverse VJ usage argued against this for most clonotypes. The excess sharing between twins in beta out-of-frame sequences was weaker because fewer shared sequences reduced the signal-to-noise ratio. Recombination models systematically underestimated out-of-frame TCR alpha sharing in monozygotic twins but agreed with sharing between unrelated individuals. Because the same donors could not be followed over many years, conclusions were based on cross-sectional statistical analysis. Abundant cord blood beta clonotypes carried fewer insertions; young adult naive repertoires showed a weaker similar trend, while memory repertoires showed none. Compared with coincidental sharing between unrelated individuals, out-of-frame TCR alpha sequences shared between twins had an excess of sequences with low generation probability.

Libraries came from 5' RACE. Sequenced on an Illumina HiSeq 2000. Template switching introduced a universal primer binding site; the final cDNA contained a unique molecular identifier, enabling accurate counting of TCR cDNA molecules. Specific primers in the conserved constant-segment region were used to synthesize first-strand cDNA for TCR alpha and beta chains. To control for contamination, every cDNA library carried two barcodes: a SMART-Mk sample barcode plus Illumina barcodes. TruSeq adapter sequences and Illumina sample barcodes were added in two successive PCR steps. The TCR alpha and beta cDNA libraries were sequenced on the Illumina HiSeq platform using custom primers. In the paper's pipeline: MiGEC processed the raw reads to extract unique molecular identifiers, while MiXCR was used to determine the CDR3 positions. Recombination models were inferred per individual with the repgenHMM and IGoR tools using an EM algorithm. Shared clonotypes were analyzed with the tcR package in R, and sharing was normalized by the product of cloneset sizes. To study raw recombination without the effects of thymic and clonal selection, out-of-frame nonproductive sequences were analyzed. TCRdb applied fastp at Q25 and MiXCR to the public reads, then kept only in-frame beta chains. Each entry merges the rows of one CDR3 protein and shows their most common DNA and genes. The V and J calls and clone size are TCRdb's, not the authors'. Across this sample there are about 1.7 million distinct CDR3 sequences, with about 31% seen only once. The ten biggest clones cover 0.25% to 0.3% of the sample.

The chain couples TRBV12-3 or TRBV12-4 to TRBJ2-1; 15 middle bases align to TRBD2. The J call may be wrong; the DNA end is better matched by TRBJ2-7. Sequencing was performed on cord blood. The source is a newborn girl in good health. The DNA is TGTGCCAGCAGTTCAAGGACTAGCGGGAGGGGATCCTACAATGAGCAGTACTTC. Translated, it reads CASSSRTSGRGSYNEQYF.